This T cell receptor (beta chain) was captured in a study of CD4 T cells in relation to SARS-CoV-2 and coronaviruses. Looking at the study overall: ViraFEST: approximately 10-day antigen culture of PBMCs, then TCR beta CDR3 sequencing. Negative control cultures got HIV-1 Nef peptides or no peptide.

In the case of this clone: No antigen is known for it.

TCRdb keeps only in-frame clones here, not all; method: immunoSEQ multiplex PCR. In the table there are 16,000 or so clones, over 65% of which are singletons. The unexposed donors gave CD4+ T cells in 2011-2018, prior to COVID-19. The cells were cultured for about ten days before CD4+ T cells were isolated. As cell numbers allowed, unexposed-donor CD4+ T cells faced SARS-CoV-2 S/N and four cold-coronavirus spikes. Half the medium was replaced with IL-2 medium on days 3 and 7. The germline V gene has CDR1 LNHDA and CDR2 SQIVND (reference sequence). J was trimmed by 4 bases and V by 0 bases; bases with no gene match: 9. The CDR3 runs 18 residues.

The TCR originated in a human donor in good health. The source material was CD4+ T cells from PBMCs, cultured in vitro. The V call is TRBV19, the J call TRBJ2-3, with 11 bases that match TRBD2. CDR3 sequence (DNA): TGTGCCAGTAGTATAGATCCTTCGGAACTAGCGGGAGCAGATACGCAGTATTTT. As protein: CASSIDPSELAGADTQYF.